This passage covers 27 T cell receptor beta chains from one sample sequenced in a study of CD8 T cells in Susac syndrome. The RNA, roughly 0.45 to 1 ug, was put through reverse transcription using random hexamers. Via MiXCR, TCRdb re-called the immunoSEQ multiplex PCR reads, giving one row per CDR3 protein. Of approximately 180,000 distinct CDR3 sequences in the sample, roughly nine tenths were seen once. Sequencing was carried out using CD4+ T cells from PBMCs. These receptor sequences come from a human donor with Susac syndrome.

V usage is TRBV20-1 and J usage is TRBJ2-1; 9 nucleotides match TRBD2. The V gene's germline CDR1 is DFQATT and CDR2 SNEGSKA (reference sequence). J lost 2 bases, V lost 0 bases, and 14 bases had no gene match. This CDR3 has 19 amino acids. This CDR3 is CSAREWGDSAGGPYNEQFF. The CDR3 coding sequence is TGCAGTGCTAGAGAATGGGGGGACTCAGCGGGGGGACCCTACAATGAGCAGTTCTTC.

This clonotype was observed once. The V gene is TRBV6-5, the J gene TRBJ1-2; 9 bases line up with TRBD1. The CDR3 totals 14 residues. V lost 5 bases, J lost 8 bases, and 9 bases stayed unmatched. Germline CDR1 MNHEY, CDR2 SVGAGI. The DNA for the CDR3 is TGTGCCAGCAGTCACCACCGGACAGGGGTAGGCTACACCTTC. This translates into CASSHHRTGVGYTF.

The chain uses TRBV3-1 and TRBJ1-2; 9 bases align to TRBD1. Losses at the gene ends were 4 bases for V and 4 bases for J; bases not matched to a gene: 7. CDR1 and CDR2 (germline): LGHDT, YNNKEL (reference sequence). There are 15 residues in the CDR3. CDR3 nucleotides: TGTGCCAGCAGCCCTGGACAGGGGAAGACCTATGGCTACACCTTC. It specifies CASSPGQGKTYGYTF.

This clonotype has a handful of counts. The chain couples TRBV7-3 to TRBJ2-1; 9 bases agree with TRBD2. The CDR3 has 16 amino acids. V shed 0 bases, J shed 2 bases, and the junction held 2 bases outside the gene matches. Germline values: CDR1 SGHTA, CDR2 FQGTGA. Here the CDR3 DNA reads TGTGCCAGCAGCTTAACCTCTAGCGGGACCTACAATGAGCAGTTCTTC. Translated, it gives CASSLTSSGTYNEQFF.

J is TRBJ1-6 and V is TRBV9; D call uncertain. The CDR3 totals 14 residues. Deletions cut 2 bases from V and 5 bases from J, with 8 bases between. The germline CDR1 and CDR2 sequences are SGDLS and YYNGEE. The CDR3 nucleotides read TGTGCCAGCAGCGTGGAAAAAGATAATTCACCCCTCCACTTT. This translates into CASSVEKDNSPLHF.

The chain combines TRBV15 with TRBJ2-2; no firm D call. The germline V and J ends were trimmed by 2 bases and 3 bases, with 7 bases remaining between them. This CDR3 has 14 amino acids. Germline V gene lookup returns CDR1 LNHNV and CDR2 YYDKDF (reference sequence). The chain's CDR3 is CATSRFYDTGELFF. In DNA, the CDR3 is TGTGCCACCAGCAGATTCTATGACACCGGGGAGCTGTTTTTT.

This chain uses TRBV6-5 with TRBJ1-5; D is ambiguous. Germline lookup yields CDR1 MNHEY and CDR2 SVGAGI. The CDR3 extends over 13 amino acids. Between the trimmed V and J ends, which lost 0 bases and 4 bases, there was a span of 4 bases. The DNA of the CDR3 is TGTGCCAGCAGTTACTCGAAGAATCAGCCCCAGCATTTT. Translating it yields CASSYSKNQPQHF.

The chain is built from TRBV29-1 and TRBJ1-1; D is perhaps TRBD1 (5 bases). CDR3 length equals 14 residues. The V end lost 1 base, the J end lost 6 bases, and 15 bases lay between the germline ends. Germline V gene data show CDR1 as SQVTM and CDR2 as ANQGSEA. Here the CDR3 reads CSVEVRQGTAEAFF. In nucleotides, the CDR3 is TGCAGCGTTGAAGTGCGCCAGGGTACCGCTGAAGCTTTCTTT.

The rearrangement uses TRBV5-1 and TRBJ2-3; a possible D gene is TRBD2 (5 bases). Trimming took 0 bases from V and 9 from J, leaving 14 bases between them. The CDR3 runs 14 residues. The germline CDR1 and CDR2 sequences are SGHRS and YFSETQ. The CDR3 is CASSLAREKDTQYF. CDR3 DNA sequence: TGCGCCAGCAGCTTGGCCCGGGAAAAAGACACGCAGTATTTT.

This chain joins TRBV30 and TRBJ1-6, with no clear D. The V gene lost 5 bases and the J gene lost 3 bases, with 5 bases spanning the gap. From germline, CDR1 is GTSNPN and CDR2 SVGIG (reference sequence). CDR3 length: 12 residues. The CDR3 here is CAWGSYNSPLHF. The DNA for the CDR3 is TGTGCCTGGGGCAGCTATAATTCACCCCTCCACTTT.

The chain uses TRBV5-4 and TRBJ2-6; D gene unclear. V lost 4 bases to trimming and J lost 0 bases, with 5 bases between them. Germline V CDR1 and CDR2: SGHNT, YYREEE (reference sequence). This CDR3 spans 14 amino acids. In nucleotides, the CDR3 is TGTGCCAGCAGCCCGCACTCTGGGGCCAACGTCCTGACTTTC. Protein product: CASSPHSGANVLTF.

The genes are TRBV16 and TRBJ2-1; D is uncertain. The CDR3 is 13 amino acids. The germline gives CDR1 KGHSY, CDR2 FQNENV. V was cut by 2 bases and J by 0 bases, with 2 bases left in between. The CDR3 region has the DNA TGTGCCAGCAGCCAAGGCTCCTACAATGAGCAGTTCTTC. It codes for CASSQGSYNEQFF.

The chain is built from TRBV12-3 or TRBV12-4 and TRBJ2-2, with D possibly called TRBD1 or TRBD2 (5 bases each). CDR3 size: 16 residues. Trimming stripped 3 bases from V and 6 bases from J, with 17 bases between. The CDR3 sequence: CASSFGATRGPGELFF. The CDR3 DNA is TGTGCCAGCAGTTTCGGGGCCACAAGGGGCCCCGGGGAGCTGTTTTTT.

This clonotype was seen a single time. This chain joins TRBV7-2 and TRBJ1-6; D is unresolved. The CDR3 covers 15 residues. Looked up from germline, CDR1 is SGHTA and CDR2 is FQGNSA. Trimming removed 5 bases at V and 7 bases at J, with 15 bases between. The CDR3 DNA is TGTGCCAGCAGCATTGAGGGTATAAACAATTCACCCCTCCACTTT. Its translation is CASSIEGINNSPLHF.

The V gene is TRBV5-1, the J gene TRBJ1-1; TRBD1 matches 7 bases. The J segment lost 0 bases and the V segment lost 4 bases, leaving 3 bases of the junction unmatched. In germline, CDR1 is SGHRS, CDR2 YFSETQ. The CDR3 has 14 amino acids. CDR3 amino acids: CASSTGQMNTEAFF. CDR3 coding DNA: TGCGCCAGCAGCACGGGACAGATGAACACTGAAGCTTTCTTT.

V gene TRBV7-9 combines with J gene TRBJ2-2, with D possibly called TRBD1 or TRBD2 (7 bases each). V lost 3 bases and J lost 7, with 18 bases in between. Germline V gene sequence: CDR1 SEHNR, CDR2 FQNEAQ (reference sequence). The CDR3 runs 16 residues. The CDR3 nucleotides are TGTGCCAGCAGCTTGGCCAGGGGGGGCGCTGACGGGGAGCTGTTTTTT. It translates to CASSLARGGADGELFF. The whole variable domain, filled in from reference TRBV7-9 and TRBJ2-2, reads DTGVSQNPRHKITKRGQNVTFRCDPISEHNRLYWYRQTLGQGPEFLTYFQNEAQLEKSRLLSDRFSAERPKGSFSTLEIQRTEQGDSAMYLCASSLARGGADGELFFGEGSRLTVL.

This clonotype has only a few counts. The gene calls are TRBV6-1 and TRBJ2-7; 9 nucleotides align to TRBD2. This CDR3 is 14 amino acids long. Trimming removed 6 bases from V and 3 bases from J; junction bases left unmatched: 6. Germline CDR1 is MNHNS and CDR2 is SASEGT. The CDR3 DNA sequence: TGTGCCAGCAGCAAGCGGGGGGCCGTCTACGAGCAGTACTTC. Amino acids: CASSKRGAVYEQYF.

This chain uses TRBV28 with TRBJ2-1; tentatively, D is TRBD2 (6 bases). The CDR3 has 14 residues. Per germline, CDR1 MDHEN and CDR2 SYDVKM. Trimming removed 5 bases at V and 4 bases at J, with 12 bases between. CDR3 protein: CASSRSGRYNEQFF. CDR3 DNA: TGTGCCAGCAGTCGCAGCGGGCGGTACAATGAGCAGTTCTTC.

The gene calls are TRBV5-1 and TRBJ1-2; no definite D call. This CDR3 is built from 13 residues. CDR1 SGHRS and CDR2 YFSETQ come from the germline V gene. Trimming took 0 bases from V and 6 from J, leaving 9 bases between them. The CDR3 bases are TGCGCCAGCAGCTTGGTGTCCGGGAATGGCTACACCTTC. It translates to CASSLVSGNGYTF.

The chain employs TRBV2 and TRBJ2-5, with D unresolved. The germline V gene has CDR1 SNHLY and CDR2 FYNNEI. Trimming took 2 bases from V and 5 from J, leaving 9 bases between them. This CDR3 comprises 13 residues. The CDR3 loop reads CASSERQLETQYF. The CDR3 DNA reads as TGTGCCAGCAGTGAACGGCAGCTGGAGACCCAGTACTTC.

J is TRBJ1-1 and V is TRBV30, with D possibly matching TRBD1 (5 bases). The CDR3 loop spans 13 amino acids. V dropped 2 bases and J dropped 4 bases, with 11 bases sitting between them. CDR1 GTSNPN and CDR2 SVGIG come from the germline V gene (reference sequence). The CDR3 nucleotides read TGTGCCTGGAGTCCGGGACTGCTCACTGAAGCTTTCTTT. This codes for CAWSPGLLTEAFF.

The chain joins TRBV15 to TRBJ1-5; tentative D call: TRBD1 (5 bases). Per the germline V gene, CDR1 is LNHNV and CDR2 is YYDKDF (reference sequence). Trimming pared 5 bases from V and 5 bases from J, leaving 13 bases between. The CDR3 covers 14 residues. Here the CDR3 DNA reads TGTGCCACCAGCCCCCCGGGGGTTTATCAGCCCCAGCATTTT. Translation gives CATSPPGVYQPQHF.

The genes are TRBV2 and TRBJ2-5; D gene uncertain. In germline, CDR1 is SNHLY, CDR2 FYNNEI. V lost 9 bases to trimming and J lost 1 base, with 15 bases between them. The CDR3 extends over 14 amino acids. The CDR3 bases are TGTGCCAGAACCCCAGACCGTAGCCAAGAGACCCAGTACTTC. As protein: CARTPDRSQETQYF.

V usage is TRBV28 and J usage is TRBJ1-5; possibly TRBD1 for D (5 bases). Per the germline V gene, CDR1 is MDHEN and CDR2 is SYDVKM. Trimming took 11 bases from V and 0 from J, leaving 14 bases between them. The CDR3 covers 14 residues. CDR3 coding DNA: TGTGCCGCACACAGGACGCCTAGCAATCAGCCCCAGCATTTT. Translation: CAAHRTPSNQPQHF.

V gene TRBV30 combines with J gene TRBJ1-2; 9 bases fit TRBD1. J gave up 4 bases and V 0 bases, and 3 bases lay outside the gene matches. The germline V gene has CDR1 GTSNPN and CDR2 SVGIG (reference sequence). The CDR3 totals 14 residues. The CDR3 reads CAWSVRDRVYGYTF. The CDR3 DNA sequence: TGTGCCTGGAGTGTACGGGACAGGGTCTATGGCTACACCTTC.

This clonotype was picked up one time. The chain carries TRBV2 and TRBJ1-2; D not resolved. There are 12 residues in the CDR3. The germline V gene has CDR1 SNHLY and CDR2 FYNNEI. Between the trimmed V and J ends, which lost 7 bases and 6 bases, there was a span of 12 bases. CDR3: CASTRRGHGYTF. In DNA, the CDR3 is TGTGCCAGCACCCGCCGTGGACATGGCTACACCTTC.

The chain has TRBV14 and TRBJ2-7; 11 bases are a match to TRBD2. Germline assignment: CDR1 SGHDN and CDR2 FVKESK. The trim removed 1 base at V and 7 bases at J, leaving 6 bases unmatched. The CDR3 runs 15 residues. Here the CDR3 DNA reads TGTGCCAGCAGCCAAGTAGCGGGGGGGCCGGGTGAGCAGTACTTC. Its protein product is CASSQVAGGPGEQYF. Combining the CDR3 with reference TRBV14 and TRBJ2-7 gives the whole variable domain EAGVTQFPSHSVIEKGQTVTLRCDPISGHDNLYWYRRVMGKEIKFLLHFVKESKQDESGMPNNRFLAERTGGTYSTLKVQPAELEDSGVYFCASSQVAGGPGEQYFGPGTRLTVT.